This TCR beta chain stems from a study of blood T cell repertoires in COVID-19. Study information: There were acute and convalescent COVID-19 samples, and they came from the United States, Italy and Spain. PBMCs, B-cell-depleted T cells, or T cells were the source of the cDNA or gDNA that made up the material.

Authors' methods: For nucleated cells, counts were estimated from reference gene primer amplification. Assay: immunoSEQ multiplex PCR; the TCRdb copy retains only in-frame clones and omits some. For V, J and clone size, that table is used; D and trimming come from the DNA. The sample includes under 200,000 clones, just under 90% seen only once; the top ten take 10%. The Seattle site enrolled patients during active infection and followed them longitudinally. Trimming left V 2 bases short and J 1 base short, with 9 bases between. This CDR3 spans 15 amino acids. Germline assignment: CDR1 KGHSH and CDR2 LQKENI.

The specimen was peripheral blood. This clonotype originated in a woman in her 70s with COVID-19, enrolled during active disease. The chain recombines TRBV18 with TRBJ1-3; TRBD1 might be the D (6 bases). The CDR3 spells CASSPEQGSGNTIYF. The CDR3, as DNA: TGTGCCAGCTCACCAGAACAGGGTTCTGGAAACACCATATATTTT.